The source of this TCR beta chain is a study of early T cells in non-severe SARS-CoV-2 infection. Study context: Sequencing used unsorted whole-blood bulk RNA, so chains lack pairing. Findings and limits, study-wide: VDJdb matching favored anti-spike CD8 responses, missing private and CD4 specificities.

Attachment of unique molecular identifiers was made to individual cDNA molecules. MiXCR, applied by TCRdb to the 5' RACE reads, yields one record per CDR3 protein. The data hold some 77,000 distinct CDR3 sequences, with 8.5% to 10% observed a single time. This clonotype has ten or more counts. Its antigen is not known. Sequenced input: whole blood. The clonotype originates from an adult who was a healthcare worker with PCR-confirmed SARS-CoV-2 infection or an uninfected control (not recorded which).

The CDR3 protein is CASSSGQGTFGELFF. DNA of the CDR3: TGTGCCAGCAGCTCCGGACAGGGGACCTTCGGGGAGCTGTTTTTT. The V call is TRBV7-3, the J call TRBJ2-2; 9 nucleotides match TRBD1. Trimming removed 4 bases from V and 7 bases from J; junction bases left unmatched: 7. This CDR3 spans 15 amino acids. Germline V CDR1 and CDR2: SGHTA, FQGTGA.